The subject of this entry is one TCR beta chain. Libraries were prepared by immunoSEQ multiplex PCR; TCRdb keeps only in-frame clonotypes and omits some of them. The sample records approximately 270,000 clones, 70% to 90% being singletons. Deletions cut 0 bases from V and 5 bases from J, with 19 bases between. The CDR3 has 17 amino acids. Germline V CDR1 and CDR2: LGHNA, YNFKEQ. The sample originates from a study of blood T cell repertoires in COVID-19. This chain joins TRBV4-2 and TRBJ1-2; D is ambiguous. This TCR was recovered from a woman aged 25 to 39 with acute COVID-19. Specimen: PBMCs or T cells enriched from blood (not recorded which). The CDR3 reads CASSQESGGILMYGYTF. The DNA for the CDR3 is TGTGCCAGCAGCCAAGAGTCGGGAGGGATTTTGATGTATGGCTACACCTTC.